These 29 T cell receptor beta chains were sequenced from one sample in a study of blood T cells in healthy people across ages. The authors ran a second PCR of roughly 6 to 12 cycles using a sample-barcoded 5' primer and a J-beta primer mix. TCRdb recomputed calls from the 5' RACE reads with MiXCR, one row per CDR3 protein. The data show about 1.1 million distinct CDR3 sequences, 35% to 45% seen once. Sequencing used blood. Source of these receptors: a man younger than 30 in good health.

There are many counts of this clonotype. The chain links TRBV28 to TRBJ2-3; D remains unclear. Germline CDR1 and CDR2: MDHEN and SYDVKM. Trimming pared 4 bases from V and 6 bases from J, leaving 5 bases between. The CDR3 is made up of 11 amino acids. CDR3 loop: CASSSFDTQYF. CDR3 bases: TGTGCCAGCAGTTCCTTTGATACGCAGTATTTT.

This clonotype was picked up a small number of times. The chain has TRBV6-5 and TRBJ1-6; D gene unclear. The germline V gene encodes CDR1 MNHEY and CDR2 SVGAGI. V was shortened by 7 bases and J by 4 bases, with 5 bases between the two germline ends. The CDR3 covers 12 residues. The chain's CDR3 is CASTDYNSPLHF. The CDR3 coding sequence is TGTGCCAGCACGGATTATAATTCACCCCTCCACTTT.

This chain uses TRBV4-2 with TRBJ2-5, with 8 bases fitting TRBD2. After removal of 2 bases from V and 11 bases from J, the junction contained 16 bases not matched to a gene. Germline V gene data show CDR1 as LGHNA and CDR2 as YNFKEQ. The CDR3 has 16 residues. The chain's CDR3 is CASSQKLADLYNEQYF. The CDR3 DNA follows: TGTGCCAGCAGCCAAAAACTAGCGGACTTATACAATGAGCAGTACTTC.

This clonotype was seen a few times. This chain uses TRBV12-3 or TRBV12-4 with TRBJ2-1; D gene unclear. V lost 7 bases to trimming and J lost 7 bases, with 17 bases between them. The CDR3 contains 14 residues. CDR3 bases: TGTGCCAGCACCCCTGGGGTTCTAGGGAATGAGCAGTTCTTC. Translating it yields CASTPGVLGNEQFF.

This clonotype was seen only a few times. This chain joins TRBV4-3 and TRBJ2-2; 7 bases are shared with TRBD1. This CDR3 contains 16 residues. With V trimmed by 0 bases and J by 4 bases, 5 bases remained unmatched. Germline CDR1 is LGHNA and CDR2 is YSLEER. CDR3 sequence reads: CASSQEKAGGTGELFF. CDR3 bases: TGCGCCAGCAGCCAAGAAAAGGCAGGGGGCACCGGGGAGCTGTTTTTT.

The chain couples TRBV20-1 to TRBJ1-5; TRBD1 agrees at 9 bases. CDR3 size: 16 residues. The V segment lost 6 bases and the J segment 4 bases; nucleotides outside the gene matches: 13. Germline V CDR1 and CDR2: DFQATT, SNEGSKA (reference sequence). The CDR3 sequence is CSAAHRTGVRNQPQHF. The CDR3 DNA reads TGCAGTGCGGCCCACCGGACAGGGGTTCGGAATCAGCCCCAGCATTTT.

The sample holds a few counts of this clonotype. The V and J genes are TRBV5-1 and TRBJ2-3; D is uncertain. Germline V lookup: CDR1 SGHRS, CDR2 YFSETQ. This CDR3 is 16 amino acids long. V shed 1 base and J shed 0 bases, with 12 bases lying between them. The DNA of the CDR3 is TGCGCCAGCAGCTTGATGGGTCATCCTAGCACAGATACGCAGTATTTT. Translated, it gives CASSLMGHPSTDTQYF.

This clonotype occurred once. A much larger clone lies one base from this, so it may be a read error. This chain uses TRBV6-4 with TRBJ2-5, with unresolved D. Germline lookup yields CDR1 MRHNA and CDR2 SNTAGT. This CDR3 region has 15 residues. V gave up 3 bases and J gave up 11 bases, with 22 bases separating them. DNA of the CDR3: TGTGCCAGCAGTGAGCGTGAAGCGTCCTACAATGAGCAGTACTTC. This codes for CASSEREASYNEQYF.

This clonotype was observed at least ten times. This chain joins TRBV29-1 and TRBJ2-7, with D unclear. V was cut by 4 bases and J by 0 bases, with 13 bases left in between. The CDR3 sequence is 14 residues long. Germline-derived CDR1 and CDR2 are SQVTM and ANQGSEA. The CDR3 region is CSVGLQSSSYEQYF. The CDR3 coding sequence is TGCAGCGTTGGCCTACAGTCTAGCTCCTACGAGCAGTACTTC.

This clonotype was detected only a few times. The V and J genes are TRBV3-1 and TRBJ1-1, with D hard to call. Germline V gene lookup returns CDR1 LGHDT and CDR2 YNNKEL (reference sequence). With 7 bases removed from V and 7 bases from J, the gap between germline ends came to 13 bases. CDR3 length: 12 residues. As DNA, the CDR3 is TGTGCCAGCACCCTCCTGGGAAGTGAAGCTTTCTTT. Translating gives CASTLLGSEAFF.

This clonotype turned up a few times. The chain is built from TRBV18 and TRBJ1-1; D gene unclear. Trimming pared 2 bases from V and 8 bases from J, leaving 12 bases between. Germline loops: CDR1 KGHSH, CDR2 LQKENI. This CDR3 contains 13 residues. The CDR3 DNA is TGTGCCAGCTCACCATCGGGTCGCTCGGAAGCTTTCTTT. Its protein is CASSPSGRSEAFF.

This clonotype was counted a few times. V and J are TRBV29-1 and TRBJ1-1, with D uncertain. Germline V lookup: CDR1 SQVTM, CDR2 ANQGSEA. The CDR3 is 14 residues long. Trimming left V 4 bases short and J 0 bases short, with 12 bases between. CDR3 nucleotides: TGCAGCGTTGTTTCGGGAAACATGAACACTGAAGCTTTCTTT. Protein sequence: CSVVSGNMNTEAFF.

The chain recombines TRBV29-1 with TRBJ1-1, with D hard to call. V was pared by 4 bases and J by 1 base, with 10 bases between. The CDR3 spans 13 residues. Per germline, CDR1 SQVTM and CDR2 ANQGSEA. The CDR3 loop is CSVGREGNTEAFF. CDR3 in DNA: TGCAGCGTTGGAAGGGAGGGGAACACTGAAGCTTTCTTT.

The sample holds a few counts of this clonotype. This chain joins TRBV20-1 and TRBJ1-2; D may be TRBD1 (6 bases). There are 17 residues in the CDR3. V lost 7 bases to trimming and J lost 5 bases, with 29 bases between them. CDR1 is DFQATT, CDR2 SNEGSKA, per germline (reference sequence). The CDR3 DNA sequence: TGCAGTGTTTTGCGGAGGTCGGGGGGCGAAGGATTGTATGGCTACACCTTC. Its protein product is CSVLRRSGGEGLYGYTF.

The V call is TRBV4-2, the J call TRBJ2-1, with 9 bases aligning to TRBD1. The germline gives CDR1 LGHNA, CDR2 YNFKEQ. V gave up 5 bases and J gave up 10 bases; unmatched junction bases: 9. The CDR3 totals 14 residues. CDR3: CASSGGQGPYEQFF. DNA for the CDR3: TGTGCCAGCAGCGGGGGACAGGGTCCCTACGAGCAGTTCTTC.

This chain links TRBV5-1 with TRBJ2-7; a possible D gene is TRBD2 (5 bases). V was clipped by 3 bases and J by 7 bases, with 17 bases between them. The CDR3 length is 14 residues. Germline values: CDR1 SGHRS, CDR2 YFSETQ. CDR3 in amino acids: CASSWQEPTREQYF. The DNA of the CDR3 is TGCGCCAGCAGCTGGCAGGAGCCAACTAGGGAGCAGTACTTC.

This sequence joins TRBV6-2 or TRBV6-3 and TRBJ1-5; TRBD1 matches 8 bases. This CDR3 has 17 residues. Germline lookup yields CDR1 MNHEY and CDR2 SVGEGT. V lost 0 bases to trimming and J lost 4 bases; unmatched junction nucleotides: 8. CDR3 nucleotides: TGTGCCAGCAGTTACTCGCTAGGGACAGGCCGAAATCAGCCCCAGCATTTT. Amino acid sequence: CASSYSLGTGRNQPQHF.

The chain links TRBV7-2 to TRBJ2-5, with D unresolved. The CDR3 is 13 residues long. V lost 2 bases and J lost 5, with 9 bases in between. Germline V gives CDR1 SGHTA, CDR2 FQGNSA. The CDR3 DNA is TGTGCCAGCAGCTTATGGGAACGGGAGACCCAGTACTTC. This translates into CASSLWERETQYF.

The rearrangement links TRBV27 to TRBJ1-5; D gene unclear. The V gene's germline CDR1 is MNHEY and CDR2 SMNVEV (reference sequence). The CDR3 runs to 14 residues. V lost 8 bases, J lost 2 bases, and 13 bases lay in between. The DNA of the CDR3 is TGTGCCAGCGCCCCGGGGTTGGGCAATCAGCCCCAGCATTTT. Its protein product is CASAPGLGNQPQHF.

Concerning this clonotype: This could be a read error, since a much larger clone is one nucleotide away. This chain connects TRBV9 to TRBJ2-1; TRBD2 aligns across 12 bases. Trimming at V came to 4 bases and at J to 4 bases, leaving 9 bases not matched to a gene. CDR3 length: 17 amino acids. Germline loops: CDR1 SGDLS, CDR2 YYNGEE. The CDR3, as DNA: TGTGCCAGCAGCCTCCCTAGCGGGGGGGCGGGATACAATGAGCAGTTCTTC. This encodes CASSLPSGGAGYNEQFF. The whole variable domain, filled in from reference TRBV9 and TRBJ2-1, reads DSGVTQTPKHLITATGQRVTLRCSPRSGDLSVYWYQQSLDQGLQFLIQYYNGEERAKGNILERFSAQQFPDLHSELNLSSLELGDSALYFCASSLPSGGAGYNEQFFGPGTRLTVL.

A few counts support this clonotype. The chain links TRBV30 to TRBJ2-4; D may be TRBD1 (6 bases). The last part of the DNA fits TRBJ2-7 better; the J call may be wrong. The germline V gene has CDR1 GTSNPN and CDR2 SVGIG (reference sequence). The CDR3 consists of 13 residues. The CDR3 sequence is CAWSKLTGYEQYF. The DNA for the CDR3 is TGTGCCTGGAGTAAGCTCACAGGGTACGAGCAGTACTTC.

V gene TRBV4-2 combines with J gene TRBJ1-1; TRBD1 matches at 8 bases. Germline CDR1 and CDR2: LGHNA and YNFKEQ. This CDR3 is 15 amino acids long. V lost 4 bases, J lost 3 bases, and 7 bases stayed unmatched. The CDR3, as DNA: TGTGCCAGCAGCCCCTTCGGACAGGGAGACACTGAAGCTTTCTTT. This encodes CASSPFGQGDTEAFF.

The chain employs TRBV20-1 and TRBJ2-7; D unclear. The V and J ends lost 3 bases and 6 bases respectively, with 9 bases between them. Germline loops: CDR1 DFQATT, CDR2 SNEGSKA (reference sequence). The CDR3 has 11 amino acids. This CDR3 is CSARQNLEQYF. The CDR3 DNA sequence: TGCAGTGCTAGGCAAAACCTCGAGCAGTACTTC.

The sample holds a few counts of this clonotype. The chain employs TRBV7-6 and TRBJ1-4, with a weak D call TRBD1 (5 bases). Germline V gene data show CDR1 as SGHVS and CDR2 as FNYEAQ. The CDR3 loop spans 15 amino acids. V lost 5 bases and J 6 bases, leaving 16 bases between the germline ends. The CDR3 DNA follows: TGTGCCAGCAGCCTCCGCCGGGACGCGTATGAAAAACTGTTTTTT. Its translation is CASSLRRDAYEKLFF.

The chain has TRBV5-1 and TRBJ2-1, with 10 bases aligning to TRBD1. The CDR3 is made up of 16 amino acids. Looked up from germline, CDR1 is SGHRS and CDR2 is YFSETQ. Trimming removed 0 bases from V and 4 bases from J; junction bases left unmatched: 4. CDR3 bases: TGCGCCAGCAGCTTGGCTCCGGGACAGGGGTACAATGAGCAGTTCTTC. It codes for CASSLAPGQGYNEQFF.

The chain employs TRBV20-1 and TRBJ2-5, with 8 nucleotides matching TRBD2. The CDR3 is made up of 15 amino acids. Germline V gene data show CDR1 as DFQATT and CDR2 as SNEGSKA (reference sequence). The CDR3: CSVGYGLAGTETQYF. CDR3 sequence (DNA): TGCAGCGTAGGATACGGGCTAGCGGGTACAGAGACCCAGTACTTC.

The V call is TRBV7-3, the J call TRBJ1-1; weak D call: TRBD1 (5 bases). Trimming left V 2 bases short and J 2 bases short, with 21 bases between. Germline CDR1 reads SGHTA; CDR2 reads FQGTGA. This CDR3 is 18 amino acids long. The CDR3 DNA reads as TGTGCCAGCAGCTTAGAACCGGGGGGGGTGGGTATTAACACTGAAGCTTTCTTT. The encoded protein is CASSLEPGGVGINTEAFF.

The chain uses TRBV20-1 and TRBJ2-2; 10 nucleotides match TRBD2. The J segment lost 7 bases and the V segment lost 2 bases, leaving 7 bases of the junction unmatched. This CDR3 has 15 amino acids. Germline assignment: CDR1 DFQATT and CDR2 SNEGSKA (reference sequence). The CDR3 sequence is CSARSGGERNGELFF. Here the CDR3 DNA reads TGCAGTGCTAGAAGCGGGGGGGAAAGGAACGGGGAGCTGTTTTTT.

This rearrangement joins TRBV28 to TRBJ1-5; 9 nucleotides agree with TRBD1. This CDR3 has 14 residues. J gave up 6 bases and V 5 bases, and 5 bases lay outside the gene matches. CDR1 is MDHEN, CDR2 SYDVKM, per germline. The CDR3 coding sequence is TGTGCCAGCAGTACCACAGGGGGCATTCAGCCCCAGCATTTT. This codes for CASSTTGGIQPQHF. The complete variable domain, with remaining parts taken from reference TRBV28 and TRBJ1-5, reads DVKVTQSSRYLVKRTGEKVFLECVQDMDHENMFWYRQDPGLGLRLIYFSYDVKMKEKGDIPEGYSVSREKKERFSLILESASTNQTSMYLCASSTTGGIQPQHFGDGTRLSIL.